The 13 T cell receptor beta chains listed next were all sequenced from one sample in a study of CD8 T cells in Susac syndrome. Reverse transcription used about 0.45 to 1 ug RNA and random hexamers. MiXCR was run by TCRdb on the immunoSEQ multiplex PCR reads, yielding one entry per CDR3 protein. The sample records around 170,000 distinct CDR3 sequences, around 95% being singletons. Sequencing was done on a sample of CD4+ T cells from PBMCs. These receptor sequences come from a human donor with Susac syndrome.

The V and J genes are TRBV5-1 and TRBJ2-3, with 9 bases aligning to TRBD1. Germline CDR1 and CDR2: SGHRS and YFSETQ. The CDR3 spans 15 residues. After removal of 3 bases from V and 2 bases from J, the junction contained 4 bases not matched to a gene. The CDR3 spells CASSSDRGSTDTQYF. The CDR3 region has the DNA TGCGCCAGCAGCTCGGACAGGGGCTCCACAGATACGCAGTATTTT.

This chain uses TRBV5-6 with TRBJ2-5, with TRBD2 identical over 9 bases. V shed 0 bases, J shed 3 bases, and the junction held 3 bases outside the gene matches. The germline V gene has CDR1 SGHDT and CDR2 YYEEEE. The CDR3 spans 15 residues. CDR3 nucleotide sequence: TGTGCCAGCAGCTTGGCGAAGCGGGGGGAAGAGACCCAGTACTTC. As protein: CASSLAKRGEETQYF. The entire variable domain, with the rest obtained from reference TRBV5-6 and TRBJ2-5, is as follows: DAGVTQSPTHLIKTRGQQVTLRCSPKSGHDTVSWYQQALGQGPQFIFQYYEEEERQRGNFPDRFSGHQFPNYSSELNVNALLLGDSALYLCASSLAKRGEETQYFGPGTRLLVL.

The CDR3, as DNA: TGTGCCAGCAGCTTACGGGCACACCTTAGCACAGATACGCAGTATTTT. This gives the protein CASSLRAHLSTDTQYF. The chain links TRBV7-2 to TRBJ2-3; D gene ambiguous. Trimming cost V 2 bases and J 0 bases, with 12 bases left between them. Germline CDR1 and CDR2: SGHTA and FQGNSA. This CDR3 contains 16 residues.

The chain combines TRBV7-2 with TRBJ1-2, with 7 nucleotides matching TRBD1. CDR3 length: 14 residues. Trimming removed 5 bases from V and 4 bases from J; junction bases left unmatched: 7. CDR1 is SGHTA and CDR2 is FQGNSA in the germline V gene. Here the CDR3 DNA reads TGTGCCAGCAGCCCTAGGACAGGCGCCTATGGCTACACCTTC. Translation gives CASSPRTGAYGYTF.

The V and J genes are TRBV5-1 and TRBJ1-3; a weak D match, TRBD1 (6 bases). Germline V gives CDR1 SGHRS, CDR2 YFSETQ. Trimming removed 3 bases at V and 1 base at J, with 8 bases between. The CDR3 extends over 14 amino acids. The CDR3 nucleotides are TGCGCCAGCAGCTCGACAGGATCTGGAAACACCATATATTTT. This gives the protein CASSSTGSGNTIYF. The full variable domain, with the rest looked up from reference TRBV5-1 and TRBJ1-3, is KAGVTQTPRYLIKTRGQQVTLSCSPISGHRSVSWYQQTPGQGLQFLFEYFSETQRNKGNFPGRFSGRQFSNSRSEMNVSTLELGDSALYLCASSSTGSGNTIYFGEGSWLTVV.

In DNA form, the CDR3 reads TGTGCCAGCAGCCAAGGCGCGGGGGGCTTTAAAGAGCAGTACTTC. Protein: CASSQGAGGFKEQYF. The chain links TRBV3-1 to TRBJ2-7; 8 positions agree with TRBD2. The CDR3 runs to 15 residues. V shed 1 base and J 7 bases; nucleotides not matched to a gene: 9. Per the germline V gene, CDR1 is LGHDT and CDR2 is YNNKEL (reference sequence).

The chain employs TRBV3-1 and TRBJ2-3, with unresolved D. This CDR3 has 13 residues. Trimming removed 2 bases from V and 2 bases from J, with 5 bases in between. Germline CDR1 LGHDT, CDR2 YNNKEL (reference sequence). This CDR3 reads CASSQLTTDTQYF. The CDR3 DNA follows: TGTGCCAGCAGCCAACTAACCACAGATACGCAGTATTTT.

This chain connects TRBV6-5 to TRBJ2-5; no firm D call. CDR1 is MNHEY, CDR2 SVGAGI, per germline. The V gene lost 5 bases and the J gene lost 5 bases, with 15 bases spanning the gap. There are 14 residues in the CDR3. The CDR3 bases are TGTGCCAGCAGTAAGAGGCCTTCCGGGGAGACCCAGTACTTC. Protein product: CASSKRPSGETQYF.

The CDR3 DNA reads TGTGCCAGCAGCCCTCAAAGGGAGACCCAGTACTTC. The encoded protein is CASSPQRETQYF. This chain links TRBV11-2 with TRBJ2-5, with D unresolved. Germline-derived CDR1 and CDR2 are SGHAT and FQNNGV. This CDR3 spans 12 amino acids. With 5 bases removed from V and 5 bases from J, the gap between germline ends came to 9 bases. Filled out from reference TRBV11-2 and TRBJ2-5, the complete variable domain reads EAGVAQSPRYKIIEKRQSVAFWCNPISGHATLYWYQQILGQGPKLLIQFQNNGVVDDSQLPKDRFSAERLKGVDSTLKIQPAKLEDSAVYLCASSPQRETQYFGPGTRLLVL.

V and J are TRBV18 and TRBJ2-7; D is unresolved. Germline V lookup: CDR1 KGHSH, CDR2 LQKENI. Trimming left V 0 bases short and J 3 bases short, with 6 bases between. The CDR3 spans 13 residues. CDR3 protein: CASSPPVGYEQYF. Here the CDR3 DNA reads TGTGCCAGCTCACCACCGGTTGGCTACGAGCAGTACTTC.

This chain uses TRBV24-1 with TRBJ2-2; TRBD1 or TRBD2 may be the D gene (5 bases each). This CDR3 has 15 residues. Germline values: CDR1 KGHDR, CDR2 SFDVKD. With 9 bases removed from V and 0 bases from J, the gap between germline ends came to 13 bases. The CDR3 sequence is CATAGGRANTGELFF. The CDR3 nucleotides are TGTGCCACCGCCGGAGGCAGGGCGAACACCGGGGAGCTGTTTTTT.

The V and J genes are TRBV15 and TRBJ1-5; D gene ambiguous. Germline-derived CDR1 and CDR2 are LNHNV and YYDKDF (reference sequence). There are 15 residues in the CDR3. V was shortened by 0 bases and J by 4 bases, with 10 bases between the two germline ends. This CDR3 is CATSRDKGRNQPQHF. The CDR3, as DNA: TGTGCCACCAGCAGAGATAAAGGGCGGAATCAGCCCCAGCATTTT.

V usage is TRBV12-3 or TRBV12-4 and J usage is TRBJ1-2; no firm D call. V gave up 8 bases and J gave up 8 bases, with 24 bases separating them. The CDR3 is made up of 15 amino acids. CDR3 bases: TGTGCCAGCCTGGTGGGGAACGGTGGGAGCTCAGGCTACACCTTC. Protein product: CASLVGNGGSSGYTF.